The present T cell receptor beta chain was sequenced within a study of T cells in Graves' hyperthyroidism and ophthalmopathy (dated by TCRdb to 2018 to 2020). Background on the whole study: Peripheral blood was sampled at the time of initial diagnosis, prior to any treatment. The paper reports TCR Vbeta CDR3 sequencing of fewer than 150 peripheral blood samples: under 45 ophthalmopathy, fewer than 80 hyperthyroidism and approximately 17 progressor patients. To identify distinguishing TCR V-J signatures, a discovery cohort of about 95 patients was used, comprising 43 with Graves' ophthalmopathy and 55 to 65 with stable Graves' hyperthyroidism. After blood sampling, hyperthyroidism patients were treated with methimazole at a starting dose of 30 mg daily, and ophthalmopathy patients were treated with high-dose intravenous methylprednisolone. For training and testing, the 100 or so patients in the discovery cohort were randomly divided in a 7:3 ratio. Prospective prediction of ophthalmopathy was tested in an independent validation cohort consisting of 18 to 20 hyperthyroidism patients and around 16 patients who later progressed to ophthalmopathy. Thyroid tissue and blood T-cell repertoires from over 5 Graves' hyperthyroidism patients were also compared in the study.

TCR beta CDR3 regions were amplified from RNA transcripts. A first-round RT-PCR of the TCR CDR3 used the HTBI primer set with the Qiagen OneStep RT-PCR kit. The libraries were constructed in a second round of multiplex PCR and then size-selected and purified. Paired-end sequencing of the libraries was performed with 100 bp reads on an Illumina HiSeq2000. In the source study's methods: SOAPnuke was used to process the raw data, removing reads that contained adapters or uncalled bases, had a mean Phred below 15, or lacked an exact match to the constant primer or identifier. High-quality paired reads were merged with COPE v1.2.5, and unique nucleotide sequences were defined as clonotypes. MiTCR v1.1 was used to align clonotypes to the IMGT TRBV, TRBD and TRBJ reference segments. Analysis was restricted to V-J combinations with a frequency above 0.0001, which covered roughly 99% of repertoires. The TCS score was defined as the ratio of F50 (clonal expansion) to E x V (chaos), calculated using BLOSUM62-based TCRdist between CDR3 peptides within each V-J. Welch's t-statistics and random forest reduced 450 to 600 V-J features to under 15, which were used in a naive Bayes classifier (R e1071). TCRdb reprocessing: public reads trimmed at Q25 with fastp, clones called with MiXCR, in-frame beta chains kept. Every distinct CDR3 protein forms one entry, paired with its most common genes and DNA. TCRdb, not the original authors, processed these V and J calls. The sample table contains roughly 260,000 distinct CDR3 sequences; only one count was recorded for 13% to 15% of them. The ten largest clones add up to about 14% of the sample.

Overall study results and their limits: In validation, the model predicted progression to ophthalmopathy a median of roughly 6.1 months before onset, with about 71% sensitivity and roughly 73% specificity. In cross-validation, a model built on a 13 V-J signature told ophthalmopathy apart from stable hyperthyroidism with 85% to 90% sensitivity and about 81% specificity, and in testing the same model reached 80%/75%. Most expanded thyroid clonotypes (frequency above 0.001) were also detected in blood, a finding suggesting that blood repertoires may reflect thyroid immune responses. Sample size was not statistically predetermined, and investigators were not blinded to group allocation.

For this chain, trimming is 0 bases at the V end and 6 bases at the J end, and the number of junction bases without a gene match is 13. From the cysteine through the phenylalanine, the CDR3 covers 19 amino acids. Only the CDR3 part of the read is kept: 57 bases, read in frame from the first base. CDR1 SGHDN and CDR2 FVKESK are derived from the germline V gene. Comments on this clonotype: This clone's antigen is unknown. No much larger clone is present one base from it, and per-base qualities are unavailable.

Hyperthyroidism patients were newly diagnosed, had a disease duration of under 2 months, and were aged 18 to 65 years. Any patient with an uncontrolled infection, another autoimmune disease, pregnancy or lactation was excluded. Clinical symptoms, serum thyroxine and TRAb, thyroid ultrasound, and orbital computed tomography formed the basis for the diagnoses. For progressor patients, blood was drawn at the first diagnosis of hyperthyroidism, before any ophthalmopathy symptoms had appeared. Ficoll-Paque density gradient centrifugation was used to isolate PBMCs from about 9 ml of fresh peripheral blood. Progressor patients were first diagnosed with Graves' hyperthyroidism and then developed ophthalmopathy during follow-up. Total RNA was extracted with Trizol reagent, and quality was checked on an Agilent 2100 Bioanalyzer.

Source material: blood. The rearranged chain carries TRBV14 and TRBJ2-6, with 8 junctional bases fitting TRBD1. This TCR was sampled from a middle-aged woman with Graves' hyperthyroidism that later progressed to Graves' ophthalmopathy. The sequenced DNA: TGTGCCAGCAGCCAAGAAGGTCCCCGGACAGGGACGGAGGCCAACGTCCTGACTTTC. Its coded protein is CASSQEGPRTGTEANVLTF.